This T cell receptor (beta chain) was recorded in a study of T cells in Graves' hyperthyroidism and ophthalmopathy. Whole-study context: Blood was drawn when the patient was first diagnosed and still untreated.

This clonotype has a count of ten or more. Its cognate antigen is unknown. Using RNA transcripts as the source, TCR beta CDR3 regions were amplified. The HTBI primer set served for first-round RT-PCR of the TCR CDR3. TCRdb redid the calling of the multiplex PCR reads with MiXCR, one entry per CDR3 protein. This repertoire shows some 620,000 distinct CDR3 sequences, about a sixth found once; its top ten account for approximately 3.8%. Study observations and caveats: Model output signaled ophthalmopathy a median roughly 6.1 months ahead of onset. Blood held most thyroid clonotypes expanded above 0.001 frequency.

The CDR3 is 17 residues long. Germline assignment: CDR1 SGHVS and CDR2 FQNEAQ. V gave up 4 bases and J gave up 5 bases, with 24 bases separating them. This TCR was recovered from a woman under 40 with Graves' hyperthyroidism. The sequencing sample was made of blood. The gene calls are TRBV7-8 and TRBJ2-7; weak D call: TRBD2 (7 bases). The CDR3 nucleotides are TGTGCCAGCAGCTCCCTTAGAGGGGGGGACGGGTTGGACGAGCAGTACTTC. Translating gives CASSSLRGGDGLDEQYF.